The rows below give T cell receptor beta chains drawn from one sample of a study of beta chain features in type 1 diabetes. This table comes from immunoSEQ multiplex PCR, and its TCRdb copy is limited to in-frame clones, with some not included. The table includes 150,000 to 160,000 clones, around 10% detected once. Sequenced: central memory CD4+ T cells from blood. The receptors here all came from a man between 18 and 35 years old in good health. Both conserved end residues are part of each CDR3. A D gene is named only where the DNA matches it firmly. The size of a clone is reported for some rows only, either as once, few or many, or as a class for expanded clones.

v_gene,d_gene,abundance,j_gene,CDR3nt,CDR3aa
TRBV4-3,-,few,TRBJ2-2,TGCGCCAGCAGCCAGCAATCACCGGGGCCTAAATCGGGGGAGCTGTTTTTT,CASSQQSPGPKSGELFF
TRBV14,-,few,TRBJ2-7,TGTGCCAGCAGTGAAAAGCTGGGGGCTTTTAGCGAGCAGTACTTC,CASSEKLGAFSEQYF
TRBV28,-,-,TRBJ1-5,TGTGCCAGCAGTCTCGCGAATCAGCCCCAGCATTTT,CASSLANQPQHF
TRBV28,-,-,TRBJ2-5,TGTGCCAGCAGCCGGGAGACCCAGTACTTC,CASSRETQYF
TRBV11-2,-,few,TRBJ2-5,TGTGCCAGCAGCTTCGGCCATCAAGAGACCCAGTACTTC,CASSFGHQETQYF
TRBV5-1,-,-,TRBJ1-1,TGCGCCAGCAGCTTGGATAACCCCGGGACTGAAGCTTTCTTT,CASSLDNPGTEAFF
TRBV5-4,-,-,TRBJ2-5,TGCGCCAGCAGCCCTGGATTCGGGCCTCAAGAGACCCAGTACTTC,CASSPGFGPQETQYF
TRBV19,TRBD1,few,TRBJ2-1,TGTGCCAGTATCGGGACAGGGCCCTACTACAATGAGCAGTTCTTC,CASIGTGPYYNEQFF
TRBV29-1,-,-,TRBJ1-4,TGCAGCGTTGAAGTAAGGGACATCCAAGGCAAACTGTTTTTT,CSVEVRDIQGKLFF
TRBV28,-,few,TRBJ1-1,TGTGCCAGCAGTTCCTCGACTACTTCCATGAACACTGAAGCTTTCTTT,CASSSSTTSMNTEAFF
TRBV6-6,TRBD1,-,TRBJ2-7,TGTGCCAGCAGCCCCAGACAGGGCCTCTACGAGCAGTACTTC,CASSPRQGLYEQYF
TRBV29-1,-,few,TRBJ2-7,TGCAGCGTTGAAGCTCTGCGGGACAGCGGTGGCGAGCAGTACTTC,CSVEALRDSGGEQYF
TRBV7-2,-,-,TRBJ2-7,TGTGCCAGCAGCTCCCAGGGCTTGTCCTACGAGCAGTACTTC,CASSSQGLSYEQYF
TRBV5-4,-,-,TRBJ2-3,TGTGCCAGCAGCTTCTGGGGAGTGGGAGCCGGCACAGATACGCAGTATTTT,CASSFWGVGAGTDTQYF
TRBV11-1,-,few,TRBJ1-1,TGTGCCAGCAGCTTCTCGGTGGTCACTGAAGCTTTCTTT,CASSFSVVTEAFF
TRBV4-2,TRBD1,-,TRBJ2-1,TGTGCCAGCAGCAGGACAGGCAATGAGCAGTTCTTC,CASSRTGNEQFF
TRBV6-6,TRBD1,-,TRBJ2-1,TGTGCCAGCAGTTCAACGGCGGACAGGGAGAGCAATGAGCAGTTCTTC,CASSSTADRESNEQFF
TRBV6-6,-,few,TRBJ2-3,TGTGCCAGCAGTTACCCCGTTCGCGGCACAGATACGCAGTATTTT,CASSYPVRGTDTQYF
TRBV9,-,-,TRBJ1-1,TGTGCCAGCAGCGTAGGGAGTTTTCAGGGAGACACTGAAGCTTTCTTT,CASSVGSFQGDTEAFF
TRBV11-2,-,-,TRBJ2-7,TGTGCCAGCAGCTTATTAGCCCTCGAGCAGTACTTC,CASSLLALEQYF
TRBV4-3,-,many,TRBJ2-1,TGCGCCAGCAGCCAAGATCGAAGCTCCTACAATGAGCAGTTCTTC,CASSQDRSSYNEQFF
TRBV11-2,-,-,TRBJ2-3,TGTGCCAGCAGCTTAGGGTTGACAGATACGCAGTATTTT,CASSLGLTDTQYF
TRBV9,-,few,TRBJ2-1,TGTGCCAGCAGCGTACGAGGTAGAGGGGGGCACAATGAGCAGTTCTTC,CASSVRGRGGHNEQFF
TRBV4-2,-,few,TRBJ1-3,TGTGCCAGCAGCTTGACCAGAGGTTCGAACACCATATATTTT,CASSLTRGSNTIYF
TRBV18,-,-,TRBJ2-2,TGTGCCAGCTCACCTATCAGAAACACCGGGGAGCTGTTTTTT,CASSPIRNTGELFF
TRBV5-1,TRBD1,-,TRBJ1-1,TGCGCCAGCAGCCCGGGACAGAGGAGCACTGAAGCTTTCTTT,CASSPGQRSTEAFF
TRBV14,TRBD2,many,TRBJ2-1,TGTGCCAGCAGCCCTGGACTAGGAAGAAGCAATGAGCAGTTCTTC,CASSPGLGRSNEQFF
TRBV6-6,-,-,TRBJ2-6,TGTGCCAGCAGCCTAACTAGCTCTGGGGCCAACGTCCTGACTTTC,CASSLTSSGANVLTF
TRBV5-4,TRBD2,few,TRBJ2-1,TGTGCCAGCAGCTTTGAATCTAGCGGTGAGCAGTTCTTC,CASSFESSGEQFF
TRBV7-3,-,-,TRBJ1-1,TGTGCCAGCAGCTCGATACCTCCTAGGACCGAAGCTTTCTTT,CASSSIPPRTEAFF
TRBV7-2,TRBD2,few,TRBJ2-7,TGTGCCAGCAGCTCGGCTAGCGGGAGCAAGTACGAGCAGTACTTC,CASSSASGSKYEQYF
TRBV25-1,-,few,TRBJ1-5,TGTGCCAGCAGTGAACGAGGAGGGGACAATCAGCCCCAGCATTTT,CASSERGGDNQPQHF
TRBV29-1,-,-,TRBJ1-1,TGCAGCGGGAGGGGTAGGCAGAACACTGAAGCTTTCTTT,CSGRGRQNTEAFF
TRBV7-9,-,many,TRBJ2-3,TGTGCCAGCAGCTTAGGAGGCACAGATACGCAGTATTTT,CASSLGGTDTQYF
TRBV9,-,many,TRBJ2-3,TGTGCCAGCAGCCTTCCCCCAGATACGCAGTATTTT,CASSLPPDTQYF
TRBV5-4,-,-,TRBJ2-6,TGTGCCAGCAGTAAAGATTCTGGGGCCAACGTCCTGACTTTC,CASSKDSGANVLTF
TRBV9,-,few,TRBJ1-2,TGTGCCAGCAGCTCTCGGGGAGGGACAAATGGCTACACCTTC,CASSSRGGTNGYTF
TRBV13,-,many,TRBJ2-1,TGTGCCAGCAGCCCCCGGGACTGGATCAATGAGCAGTTCTTC,CASSPRDWINEQFF
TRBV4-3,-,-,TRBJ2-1,TGCGCCAGCAGCCAAAAAACTGGACCAAGCGAGCAGTTCTTC,CASSQKTGPSEQFF
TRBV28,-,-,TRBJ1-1,TGTGCCAGCAGCCCTCGGCGGTTGAACACTGAAGCTTTCTTT,CASSPRRLNTEAFF